One and the same sample provided the 20 T cell receptor beta chains below, sequenced in a study of response to subunit inactivated influenza vaccine. TCRdb reanalysed the RT-PCR reads using MiXCR and keeps one entry per CDR3 protein. The table records about 830,000 distinct CDR3 sequences, about 18% of them present only once. The specimen comprised PBMCs from blood, sampled roughly 5 days after vaccination. Receptors were obtained from a man in his fifties who received an inactivated influenza vaccine.

This clonotype has a handful of counts. The chain recombines TRBV7-9 with TRBJ1-1, with TRBD1 identical over 8 bases. Germline-derived CDR1 and CDR2 are SEHNR and FQNEAQ (reference sequence). The V segment lost 6 bases and the J segment 12 bases; nucleotides outside the gene matches: 12. There are 13 residues in the CDR3. The CDR3 spells CASRDSWDRRTFF. The CDR3 nucleotides read TGTGCCAGCAGGGACTCTTGGGACAGGCGGACTTTCTTT.

The chain couples TRBV4-1 to TRBJ2-2, with D unclear. This CDR3 is built from 15 residues. Germline lookup yields CDR1 MGHRA and CDR2 YSYEKL. V shed 0 bases and J shed 4 bases, with 9 bases lying between them. CDR3 in DNA: TGCGCCAGCAGCCAAGAGGGCACGGGCACCGGGGAGCTGTTTTTT. This sequence encodes CASSQEGTGTGELFF.

This clonotype has just a few counts. The chain carries TRBV24-1 and TRBJ2-5, with a weak D call TRBD1 (6 bases). The germline CDR1 and CDR2 sequences are KGHDR and SFDVKD. This CDR3 has 15 residues. Trimming removed 5 bases from V and 4 bases from J, with 16 bases in between. DNA for the CDR3: TGTGCCACCAGTGGGGGCCGGGACACGTCAGAGACCCAGTACTTC. It is translated as CATSGGRDTSETQYF.

The rearrangement links TRBV7-8 to TRBJ1-2; no firm D call. Per the germline V gene, CDR1 is SGHVS and CDR2 is FQNEAQ. V shed 7 bases and J shed 2 bases, with 17 bases lying between them. The CDR3 totals 15 residues. CDR3 nucleotide sequence: TGTGCCAGCACTCTTACAAGGGCGCCGAACTATGGCTACACCTTC. Its protein product is CASTLTRAPNYGYTF. The full variable domain, completed using reference TRBV7-8 and TRBJ1-2, is GAGVSQSPRYKVAKRGQDVALRCDPISGHVSLFWYQQALGQGPEFLTYFQNEAQLDKSGLPSDRFFAERPEGSVSTLKIQRTQQEDSAVYLCASTLTRAPNYGYTFGSGTRLTVV.

This clonotype has only a few counts. V gene TRBV20-1 combines with J gene TRBJ2-7, with D perhaps matching TRBD1 (5 bases). The ends were cut back, 6 bases at V and 5 bases at J, with 14 bases in the middle. Germline loops: CDR1 DFQATT, CDR2 SNEGSKA (reference sequence). The CDR3 has 12 residues. CDR3 residues: CSAARVEDEQYF. In DNA form, the CDR3 reads TGCAGTGCGGCCAGGGTAGAAGACGAGCAGTACTTC.

A word on this clonotype: The junction departs from the called germline gene at one end, perhaps through a read error. This chain joins TRBV27 and TRBJ1-6; D perhaps matches TRBD1 (6 bases). Germline values: CDR1 MNHEY, CDR2 SMNVEV (reference sequence). The CDR3 length is 15 residues. CDR3 nucleotide sequence: TGTGCCAGCGCCATAGGGGGGCTGGGGAATTCACCCCCCCACTTT. Translated, it gives CASAIGGLGNSPPHF.

This chain links TRBV7-8 with TRBJ2-1; the D is unclear. The V and J ends lost 5 bases and 2 bases respectively, with 13 bases between them. This CDR3 spans 15 amino acids. Per germline, CDR1 SGHVS and CDR2 FQNEAQ. CDR3 DNA sequence: TGTGCCAGCAGCGTATTCACCAACGCCTACAATGAGCAGTTCTTC. The encoded protein is CASSVFTNAYNEQFF. The full variable domain, its missing parts supplied by reference TRBV7-8 and TRBJ2-1, is GAGVSQSPRYKVAKRGQDVALRCDPISGHVSLFWYQQALGQGPEFLTYFQNEAQLDKSGLPSDRFFAERPEGSVSTLKIQRTQQEDSAVYLCASSVFTNAYNEQFFGPGTRLTVL.

This clonotype was observed many times. V is TRBV12-3 or TRBV12-4 and J is TRBJ2-7; 10 bases map to TRBD2. With V trimmed by 4 bases and J by 5 bases, 5 bases remained unmatched. The CDR3 is 14 amino acids. In DNA form, the CDR3 reads TGTGCCAGCAGTTCCAGCGGGGGGGCCGACGAGCAGTACTTC. It specifies CASSSSGGADEQYF.

Many counts were recorded for this clonotype. The chain uses TRBV7-8 and TRBJ2-1, with D perhaps being TRBD1 or TRBD2 (6 bases each). With 3 bases removed from V and 8 bases from J, the gap between germline ends came to 17 bases. Germline V gene sequence: CDR1 SGHVS, CDR2 FQNEAQ. The CDR3 consists of 15 residues. This chain's CDR3 is CASSFGGPPWDEQFF. The CDR3 DNA reads TGTGCCAGCAGCTTTGGGGGGCCACCATGGGATGAGCAGTTCTTC.

V is TRBV7-8 and J is TRBJ2-5; 13 positions agree with TRBD2. The germline V gene has CDR1 SGHVS and CDR2 FQNEAQ. Trimming cost V 5 bases and J 4 bases; bases outside gene matches: 4. The CDR3 spans 15 residues. This chain's CDR3 is CASSKTSGRAETQYF. The CDR3 DNA sequence: TGTGCCAGCAGCAAAACTAGCGGGAGGGCAGAGACCCAGTACTTC. Filled out from reference TRBV7-8 and TRBJ2-5, the complete variable domain reads GAGVSQSPRYKVAKRGQDVALRCDPISGHVSLFWYQQALGQGPEFLTYFQNEAQLDKSGLPSDRFFAERPEGSVSTLKIQRTQQEDSAVYLCASSKTSGRAETQYFGPGTRLLVL.

The chain carries TRBV18 and TRBJ1-2; 8 bases line up with TRBD1. This CDR3 is 14 amino acids long. Germline CDR1 and CDR2: KGHSH and LQKENI. V was pared by 2 bases and J by 8 bases, with 7 bases of the junction left unmatched. In DNA, the CDR3 is TGTGCCAGCTCACCAACAGGACAGGGAAGAGGCTACACCTTC. As protein: CASSPTGQGRGYTF.

V gene TRBV20-1 combines with J gene TRBJ2-3, with TRBD1 matching 7 bases. This CDR3 contains 15 residues. J gave up 3 bases and V 1 base, and 7 bases lay outside the gene matches. Germline assignment: CDR1 DFQATT and CDR2 SNEGSKA (reference sequence). The CDR3, as DNA: TGCAGTGCTAGAGGTCAACAGGGGTGGACAGATACGCAGTATTTT. Amino acid sequence: CSARGQQGWTDTQYF.

This clonotype was counted a few times. The chain joins TRBV7-9 to TRBJ2-7, with D perhaps TRBD1 (7 bases). The germline CDR1 and CDR2 sequences are SEHNR and FQNEAQ (reference sequence). Deletions cut 6 bases from V and 3 bases from J, with 15 bases between. This CDR3 region has 14 residues. CDR3 nucleotides: TGTGCCAGCAGTTACCAGGGGGGCCTCTACGAGCAGTACTTC. This gives the protein CASSYQGGLYEQYF.

This clonotype was counted ten times or more. The J gene is TRBJ2-1, the V gene TRBV14; TRBD2 aligns across 9 bases. Germline-derived CDR1 and CDR2 are SGHDN and FVKESK. The V gene end was trimmed by 4 bases and the J gene end by 2 bases; junction bases not matched to a gene: 6. The CDR3 has 16 residues. The CDR3, as DNA: TGTGCCAGCAGCCGGATGACTAGCGGAACCTACAATGAGCAGTTCTTC. It is translated as CASSRMTSGTYNEQFF.

The V and J genes are TRBV20-1 and TRBJ2-3; TRBD2 aligns across 9 bases. CDR1 DFQATT and CDR2 SNEGSKA come from the germline V gene (reference sequence). The CDR3 totals 14 residues. After removal of 5 bases from V and 3 bases from J, the junction contained 6 bases not matched to a gene. The CDR3 protein is CSASVSGRTDTQYF. The CDR3 DNA sequence: TGCAGTGCTTCCGTTAGCGGGAGAACAGATACGCAGTATTTT.

This clonotype was detected a few times. V usage is TRBV12-3 or TRBV12-4 and J usage is TRBJ1-1; D perhaps matches TRBD1 (5 bases). The germline V and J ends were trimmed by 8 bases and 3 bases, with 10 bases remaining between them. The CDR3 extends over 12 amino acids. CDR3 residues: CASGGLDTEAFF. CDR3 in DNA: TGTGCCAGCGGGGGGTTGGACACTGAAGCTTTCTTT.

The rearrangement joins TRBV2 to TRBJ2-5; TRBD1 agrees at 10 bases. Germline CDR1 reads SNHLY; CDR2 reads FYNNEI. V shed 10 bases and J 4 bases; nucleotides not matched to a gene: 6. The CDR3 runs 13 residues. The CDR3 reads CATLRDRGETQYF. The CDR3 DNA reads as TGTGCCACGCTCCGGGACAGGGGAGAGACCCAGTACTTC. The whole variable domain, remainder taken from reference TRBV2 and TRBJ2-5, is EPEVTQTPSHQVTQMGQEVILRCVPISNHLYFYWYRQILGQKVEFLVSFYNNEISEKSEIFDDQFSVERPDGSNFTLKIRSTKLEDSAMYFCATLRDRGETQYFGPGTRLLVL.

The V and J genes are TRBV2 and TRBJ1-2; a weak D match, TRBD1 (6 bases). This CDR3 spans 15 amino acids. Germline V gene data show CDR1 as SNHLY and CDR2 as FYNNEI. Trimming stripped 4 bases from V and 3 bases from J, with 15 bases between. The CDR3 loop is CASSGPAYRDYGYTF. The CDR3 nucleotides are TGTGCCAGCAGTGGACCGGCGTACAGGGACTATGGCTACACCTTC.

V gene TRBV12-3 or TRBV12-4 combines with J gene TRBJ1-4, with TRBD1 identical over 8 bases. The CDR3 extends over 15 amino acids. V trimming: 7 bases; J trimming: 0 bases; junction bases outside the gene matches: 4. The CDR3 nucleotides read TGTGCCAGCATCAACAGGGGGGCAACTAATGAAAAACTGTTTTTT. It yields the protein CASINRGATNEKLFF.

This chain joins TRBV12-3 or TRBV12-4 and TRBJ2-7; D ambiguous. This CDR3 has 13 residues. The V gene lost 6 bases and the J gene lost 5 bases, with 14 bases spanning the gap. CDR3: CASSPARIHEQYF. Written as DNA, the CDR3 is TGTGCCAGCAGCCCCGCCAGGATCCACGAGCAGTACTTC.